This T cell receptor beta chain emerged from a study of shared clonotypes between healthy human individuals. Overall study context: Three CD4 naive, three CD4 memory, two CD8 naive and one CD8 memory plate were used per donor. Points from the study as a whole: Having only a few donors restricted how much genetic and exposure-history diversity was captured.

A CD45RA-negative memory subset and a CD45RA+ naive subset were separated from the CD4+ cells. This table comes from immunoSEQ multiplex PCR, and its TCRdb copy is limited to in-frame clones, with some not included. This table holds 2 million to 3 million clones, approximately 93% found once. This clone was seen just once. Its antigen is currently unknown. Trimming stripped 2 bases from V and 4 bases from J, with 8 bases between. Germline V gene lookup returns CDR1 MNHEY and CDR2 SVGAGI. This CDR3 spans 14 amino acids. Source material: naive CD4+ T cells from PBMCs. The subset denotes: CD45RA+ positively selected. The TCR originated in a man between 18 and 35 years old in good health. Some clones in this sample may be carry-over from other donors' samples. This chain connects TRBV6-5 to TRBJ2-2; D may be TRBD1 (5 bases). The CDR3 here is CASSYRGATGELFF. The CDR3 region has the DNA TGTGCCAGCAGTTACAGGGGCGCCACCGGGGAGCTGTTTTTT.